Described below is a single T cell receptor beta chain sequence and its context. As yet, its antigen is unknown. Germline V CDR1 and CDR2: SGHDT, YYEEEE. The CDR3 is made up of 15 amino acids. The ends were cut back, 3 bases at V and 2 bases at J, with 14 bases in the middle. This entry is derived from a study of cytomegalovirus exposure and HLA in healthy donors. Study as a whole: The 120 validation repertoires, a later analysis reported, used the same platform as the roughly 650 repertoires from the first cohort. General study points: Reported performance of the classifier showed diagnosis of cytomegalovirus status with high specificity and sensitivity. Most observed TCR sequences were rare, whereas some public TCRs were detected in many donors.

Donors came from a validation cohort of some 130 subjects, distinct from the first 666-subject cohort. Measured with immunoSEQ multiplex PCR; TCRdb has only the in-frame clones, and not every one. There are under 200,000 clones in the sample; more than 80% occur only once, and 3% lies in the top ten. This chain connects TRBV5-6 to TRBJ2-5, with D perhaps TRBD2 (5 bases). The sequencing sample was made of PBMCs. This TCR was sampled from a woman between 18 and 30 years old in good health and CMV-seropositive. The CDR3 sequence is CASSSRARGQETQYF. The CDR3 nucleotides are TGTGCCAGCAGCTCCCGGGCCCGGGGACAAGAGACCCAGTACTTC.